This T cell receptor beta chain was recovered during a study of CD8 T cells in ankylosing spondylitis. TCRdb used MiXCR to reprocess the 5' RACE reads, holding one entry per CDR3 protein. The table shows under 550,000 distinct CDR3 sequences, with about 24% occurring only once. In its sample, this clonotype was seen a few times. Its specificity is not known. Findings and limits, study-wide: A motif in TCR beta, a set of about 8 highly homologous variants, appeared characteristic of ankylosing spondylitis blood. In the blood and synovial fluid of reactive arthritis, some motif variants had been previously reported.

The CDR3 runs to 16 residues. Looked up from germline, CDR1 is SGHVS and CDR2 is FNYEAQ. Trimming removed 4 bases from V and 6 bases from J; junction bases left unmatched: 4. V usage is TRBV7-6 and J usage is TRBJ2-1; 15 bases line up with TRBD2. The origin of this receptor is a male donor with ankylosing spondylitis. Sequencing used blood, either unsorted or a sorted T cell fraction (not recorded which). This chain's CDR3 is CASSSRGLAGGNEQFF. In DNA form, the CDR3 reads TGTGCCAGCAGCTCGCGGGGACTAGCGGGAGGCAATGAGCAGTTCTTC.